This T cell receptor (beta chain) emerged from a study of blood T cell repertoires in COVID-19. About the study: Samples came from the United States, Italy and Spain, spanning acute and convalescent COVID-19.

The CDR3 runs to 15 residues. The germline CDR1 and CDR2 sequences are SNHLY and FYNNEI. With V trimmed by 4 bases and J by 5 bases, 8 bases remained unmatched. Original methodology: Amplifying reference gene primers gave estimates of nucleated cell counts. Sequencing used immunoSEQ multiplex PCR; TCRdb keeps in-frame clones, though not all of them. V and J calls and clone size come straight from that table; D and trimming were deduced from the DNA. The sample holds 230,000 or so clones; about 87% are singletons and the top ten take around 2.6%. The sample consisted of PBMCs or T cells enriched from blood (not recorded which). The source of this sequence is a woman aged 25 to 39 who had recovered from COVID-19. The chain employs TRBV2 and TRBJ1-5, with 7 bases identical to TRBD1. The DNA for the CDR3 is TGTGCCAGCAGTGGCTACAGGGGAAGCGATCAGCCCCAGCATTTT. Its protein product is CASSGYRGSDQPQHF.